This passage covers 13 T cell receptor beta chains from one sample sequenced in a study of T cells in localized non-small cell lung cancer. Produced via immunoSEQ multiplex PCR; TCRdb's table is partial and in-frame only. There are roughly 30,000 clones in the sample; roughly 86% occur only once, and 4.2% lies in the top ten. The source material was peripheral blood, sampled before any cancer treatment. The source is a woman aged 35 to 70 with stage I lung adenocarcinoma.

A remark on this clone: An end of the junction does not agree with germline; a read error may underlie this. The chain combines TRBV7-7 with TRBJ2-5, with D possibly TRBD2 on 6 matching bases. This CDR3 is 16 amino acids long. Germline assignment: CDR1 SSHAT and CDR2 FNYEAQ (reference sequence). The DNA for the CDR3 is TGTGCTAGCAGCTGGGGGGATTACCGGACCCCGGGGACCCAGTACTTC. It translates to CASSWGDYRTPGTQYF. The full variable domain, with the rest looked up from reference TRBV7-7 and TRBJ2-5, is GAGVSQSPRYKVTKRGQDVTLRCDPISSHATLYWYQQALGQGPEFLTYFNYEAQPDKSGLPSDRFSAERPEGSISTLTIQRTEQRDSAMYRCASSWGDYRTPGTQYFGPGTRLLVL.

The chain employs TRBV29-1 and TRBJ1-5; D unresolved. The CDR3 length is 14 residues. Germline V lookup: CDR1 SQVTM, CDR2 ANQGSEA. V was cut by 4 bases and J by 0 bases, with 10 bases left in between. CDR3 protein: CSVAEGYSNQPQHF. CDR3 nucleotide sequence: TGCAGCGTTGCAGAGGGCTATAGCAATCAGCCCCAGCATTTT.

V is TRBV27 and J is TRBJ1-2; D is undetermined. Germline CDR1 is MNHEY and CDR2 is SMNVEV (reference sequence). The CDR3 loop spans 15 amino acids. The germline V and J ends were trimmed by 0 bases and 4 bases, with 12 bases remaining between them. CDR3 loop: CASSLSPDGTYGYTF. CDR3 nucleotide sequence: TGTGCCAGCAGTTTATCTCCGGACGGAACCTATGGCTACACCTTC.

V is TRBV4-3 and J is TRBJ1-1; D gene uncertain. The CDR3 is 13 amino acids. In germline, CDR1 is LGHNA, CDR2 YSLEER. With 4 bases removed from V and 8 bases from J, the gap between germline ends came to 14 bases. The CDR3 nucleotides are TGCGCCAGCAGCCTCCTAGGAGTGGCGGAAGCTTTCTTT. Residues: CASSLLGVAEAFF.

This sequence joins TRBV7-6 and TRBJ2-4, with 7 bases identical to TRBD1. With 5 bases clipped from V and 6 bases from J, the junction kept 10 bases outside the gene matches. Germline-derived CDR1 and CDR2 are SGHVS and FNYEAQ. The CDR3 extends over 15 amino acids. The CDR3 coding sequence is TGTGCCAGCAGCCCCGTGACAGGGCTAATAAACATTCAGTACTTC. The encoded protein is CASSPVTGLINIQYF.

In nucleotides, the CDR3 is TGTGCCAGCAGCAAACCGGGACAGGTCCAGTACTTC. Translating gives CASSKPGQVQYF. V usage is TRBV7-2 and J usage is TRBJ2-5, with TRBD1 identical over 8 bases. The V gene end was trimmed by 5 bases and the J gene end by 10 bases; junction bases not matched to a gene: 6. Germline loops: CDR1 SGHTA, CDR2 FQGNSA. This CDR3 spans 12 amino acids.

This clone was counted once. The V and J genes are TRBV6-4 and TRBJ1-2; D might be TRBD1 (5 bases). The CDR3 runs to 15 residues. Trimming cost V 3 bases and J 2 bases, with 13 bases left between them. Germline-derived CDR1 and CDR2 are MRHNA and SNTAGT. The CDR3 reads CASSEREGHNYGYTF. The CDR3 nucleotides read TGTGCCAGCAGTGAGAGGGAGGGGCACAACTATGGCTACACCTTC.

In its sample, this clone was seen once. The rearrangement joins TRBV7-9 to TRBJ1-2; 7 bases are shared with TRBD1. V shed 3 bases, J shed 5 bases, and the junction held 3 bases outside the gene matches. CDR3 length: 13 residues. CDR1 and CDR2 from the germline V gene are SEHNR and FQNEAQ (reference sequence). The DNA for the CDR3 is TGTGCCAGCAGCTTCGGACAGGCTTATGGCTACACCTTC. This encodes CASSFGQAYGYTF.

The CDR3 region is CASSDRDRETEAFF. CDR3 DNA sequence: TGTGCCAGCAGCGACCGGGACAGGGAAACTGAAGCTTTCTTT. The V gene is TRBV9, the J gene TRBJ1-1; 9 bases are a match to TRBD1. CDR3 length: 14 residues. With V trimmed by 3 bases and J by 5 bases, 5 bases remained unmatched. Germline CDR1 and CDR2: SGDLS and YYNGEE.

This clone was recorded only once. The chain is built from TRBV7-6 and TRBJ2-2, with D perhaps TRBD2 (6 bases). Germline V gives CDR1 SGHVS, CDR2 FNYEAQ. The length of the CDR3 is 14 residues. V shed 5 bases and J shed 5 bases, with 12 bases lying between them. CDR3 protein: CASSPGTVTGELFF. The CDR3 DNA is TGTGCCAGCAGCCCCGGGACTGTGACCGGGGAGCTGTTTTTT.

A few counts support this clone. The rearrangement joins TRBV19 to TRBJ1-5; no clear D gene. Germline V gene lookup returns CDR1 LNHDA and CDR2 SQIVND (reference sequence). There are 14 residues in the CDR3. Trimming took 10 bases from V and 4 from J, leaving 17 bases between them. CDR3 sequence: CATTNRAGNQPQHF. CDR3 DNA: TGTGCCACTACTAACCGGGCTGGAAATCAGCCCCAGCATTTT.

The chain recombines TRBV7-8 with TRBJ1-4; a weak D match, TRBD1 (5 bases). Trimming left V 5 bases short and J 7 bases short, with 23 bases between. This CDR3 region has 17 residues. Germline values: CDR1 SGHVS, CDR2 FQNEAQ. The CDR3 DNA sequence: TGTGCCAGCAGCCCCTATGGGGGAACCGCGGGCGTTGAAAAACTGTTTTTT. Translating gives CASSPYGGTAGVEKLFF.

The chain links TRBV27 to TRBJ1-2; 8 bases line up with TRBD1. V lost 4 bases to trimming and J lost 6 bases; unmatched junction nucleotides: 4. Germline V gene lookup returns CDR1 MNHEY and CDR2 SMNVEV (reference sequence). This CDR3 spans 13 amino acids. This CDR3 is CASSSTGADGYTF. The CDR3 region has the DNA TGTGCCAGCAGTTCGACAGGGGCGGATGGCTACACCTTC.